This TCR beta chain was identified during a study of shared clonotypes between healthy human individuals. Assay used: immunoSEQ multiplex PCR; TCRdb lists only in-frame clones, some missing. Of some 2.1 million clones in the sample, 95% were seen once. Worth noting for this clone: This same CDR3 is encoded by further DNA sequences in the sample.

V was trimmed by 7 bases and J by 2 bases, leaving 13 bases between them. Germline CDR1 and CDR2: LNHDA and SQIVND (reference sequence). The CDR3 totals 14 residues. J is TRBJ2-3 and V is TRBV19; D possibly corresponds to TRBD1 (6 bases). The specimen was naive CD4+ T cells sorted from blood. The subset is: CD45RA+ positively selected. This receptor was obtained from a man in his late teens or twenties in good health. CDR3 protein: CASNSGQLTDTQYF. The CDR3 DNA reads as TGTGCCAGTAACTCCGGACAGCTCACAGATACGCAGTATTTT.